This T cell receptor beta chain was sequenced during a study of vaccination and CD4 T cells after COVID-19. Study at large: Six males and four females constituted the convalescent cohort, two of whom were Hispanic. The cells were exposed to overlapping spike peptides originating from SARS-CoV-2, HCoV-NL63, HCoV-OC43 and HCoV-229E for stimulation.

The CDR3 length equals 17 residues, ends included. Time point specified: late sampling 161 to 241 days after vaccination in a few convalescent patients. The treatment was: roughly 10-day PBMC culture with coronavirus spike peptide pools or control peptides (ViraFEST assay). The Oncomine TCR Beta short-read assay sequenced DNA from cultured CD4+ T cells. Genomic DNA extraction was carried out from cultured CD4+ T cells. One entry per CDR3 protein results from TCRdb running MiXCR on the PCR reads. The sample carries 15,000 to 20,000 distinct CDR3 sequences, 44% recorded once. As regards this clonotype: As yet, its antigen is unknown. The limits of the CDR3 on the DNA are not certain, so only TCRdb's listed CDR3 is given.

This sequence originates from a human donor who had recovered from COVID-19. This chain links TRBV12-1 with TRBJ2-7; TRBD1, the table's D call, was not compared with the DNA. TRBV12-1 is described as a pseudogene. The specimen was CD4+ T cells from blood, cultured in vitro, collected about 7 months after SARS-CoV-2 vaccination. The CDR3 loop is CASSFATGTASSYEQYF.